The 27 T cell receptor beta chains given below trace back to one sample, sequenced in a study of blood T cell repertoires in COVID-19 (dated by TCRdb to about 2020). The method was the immunoSEQ multiplex PCR assay. Not all clones reach the TCRdb copy of this immuneACCESS table, which keeps in-frame sequences only. Checked studies attribute under half of the gap to unresolved V genes and leave the rest unexplained. This sample is represented by approximately 300,000 clones; 90% of them were singletons. The ten top clones hold 2.6% of the sample. Sequencing used PBMCs or T cells enriched from blood (not recorded which). The source of these receptors is a man in his 60s who had recovered from COVID-19.

This clone was seen a few times. This chain uses TRBV19 with TRBJ2-7, with D possibly TRBD1 on 5 matching bases. Germline V gene sequence: CDR1 LNHDA, CDR2 SQIVND (reference sequence). V shed 5 bases and J shed 2 bases, with 10 bases lying between them. The CDR3 has 13 residues. The CDR3 loop reads CASSRQTPYEQYF. For the CDR3, the DNA is TGTGCCAGTAGTCGACAGACACCCTACGAGCAGTACTTC.

In its sample, this clone was seen a few times. This chain links TRBV18 with TRBJ1-1, with D maybe TRBD1 (5 bases). Germline values: CDR1 KGHSH, CDR2 LQKENI. V was pared by 5 bases and J by 4 bases, with 14 bases between. This CDR3 has 14 residues. The CDR3 bases are TGTGCCAGCTCAGCCACAGGCCGCGGCACTGAAGCTTTCTTT. This sequence encodes CASSATGRGTEAFF.

The V gene is TRBV15, the J gene TRBJ2-2, with D possibly being TRBD2 (6 bases). Between the trimmed V and J ends, which lost 5 bases and 7 bases, there was a span of 14 bases. The germline CDR1 and CDR2 sequences are LNHNV and YYDKDF (reference sequence). The CDR3 length is 14 residues. The CDR3 DNA follows: TGTGCCACCAGCTGGACCGGGGGTGGCGGGGAGCTGTTTTTT. Encoded protein: CATSWTGGGGELFF.

J is TRBJ2-3 and V is TRBV5-4, with 9 bases that match TRBD2. Trimming cost V 4 bases and J 0 bases; bases outside gene matches: 6. The CDR3 has 16 residues. The germline CDR1 and CDR2 sequences are SGHNT and YYREEE (reference sequence). CDR3 loop: CASSLGTSRSTDTQYF. In DNA form, the CDR3 reads TGTGCCAGCAGCCTGGGGACTAGCCGAAGCACAGATACGCAGTATTTT.

This chain uses TRBV5-5 with TRBJ2-6; 9 bases agree with TRBD2. This CDR3 is 17 amino acids long. The germline CDR1 and CDR2 sequences are SGHKS and YYEKEE (reference sequence). After removal of 4 bases from V and 3 bases from J, the junction contained 8 bases not matched to a gene. The CDR3 region is CASSLSGSFGGANVLTF. The CDR3 DNA is TGTGCCAGCAGCCTTAGCGGGAGCTTTGGTGGGGCCAACGTCCTGACTTTC.

The chain recombines TRBV27 with TRBJ1-2, with D perhaps matching TRBD1 (6 bases). The length of the CDR3 is 15 residues. CDR1 MNHEY and CDR2 SMNVEV come from the germline V gene (reference sequence). V lost 6 bases, J lost 2 bases, and 16 bases lay in between. The CDR3 bases are TGTGCCAGCAGCATCGACAGGACCTTAAACTATGGCTACACCTTC. This codes for CASSIDRTLNYGYTF.

The chain recombines TRBV21-1 with TRBJ2-2; the table's TRBD2 call for D was not verified on the DNA. TRBV21-1 is shown as a pseudogene. CDR3 length equals 15 residues. Here the CDR3 DNA reads TGTGCCAGCAGCAAGCTAGCGGGAGATGACGGGGAGCTGTTTTTT. It is translated as CASSKLAGDDGELFF.

The chain links TRBV29-1 to TRBJ2-1; TRBD1 aligns across 9 bases. The CDR3 contains 13 residues. Trimming removed 7 bases from V and 7 bases from J; junction bases left unmatched: 8. In germline, CDR1 is SQVTM, CDR2 ANQGSEA. The CDR3 nucleotides are TGCAGCGGCACAGGGGGCGCCGGGAATGAGCAGTTCTTC. Its protein is CSGTGGAGNEQFF.

The chain recombines TRBV4-1 with TRBJ2-7; 7 positions match TRBD1. J gave up 3 bases and V 4 bases, and 6 bases lay outside the gene matches. This CDR3 has 14 residues. The germline CDR1 and CDR2 sequences are MGHRA and YSYEKL. The CDR3 reads CASSPWTGGYEQYF. DNA of the CDR3: TGCGCCAGCAGCCCCTGGACAGGAGGCTACGAGCAGTACTTC.

The chain uses TRBV11-2 and TRBJ1-5; 12 nucleotides match TRBD1. The CDR3 totals 15 residues. Trimming at V came to 5 bases and at J to 5 bases, leaving 4 bases not matched to a gene. Germline CDR1 reads SGHAT; CDR2 reads FQNNGV. CDR3 protein: CASSTGTGGDQPQHF. The CDR3 DNA reads as TGTGCCAGCAGCACCGGGACAGGGGGCGATCAGCCCCAGCATTTT.

This chain links TRBV28 with TRBJ2-2; maybe TRBD2 (5 bases). This CDR3 is 14 amino acids long. From germline, CDR1 is MDHEN and CDR2 SYDVKM. V lost 7 bases and J 6 bases, leaving 15 bases between the germline ends. The CDR3 sequence is CASTSGSGSGELFF. CDR3 coding DNA: TGTGCCAGCACCAGCGGATCAGGTTCCGGGGAGCTGTTTTTT.

The rearrangement links TRBV7-3 to TRBJ2-5, with 10 bases fitting TRBD2. Germline CDR1 is SGHTA and CDR2 is FQGTGA. CDR3 length: 15 residues. The V and J ends lost 5 bases and 7 bases, in that order; junction bases with no gene match: 10. In nucleotides, the CDR3 is TGTGCCAGCAGCCCCGCTAGCGGGGGAGGGGGGACCCAGTACTTC. Its translation: CASSPASGGGGTQYF.

This clone was detected only a few times. V gene TRBV4-1 combines with J gene TRBJ2-7, with D perhaps TRBD1 (5 bases). The CDR3 sequence is 10 residues long. The germline gives CDR1 MGHRA, CDR2 YSYEKL. CDR3 in DNA: TGCGCCAGCAGCCAAGACCCAGGGCTGGTC. It translates to CASSQDPGLV.

The chain joins TRBV24-1 to TRBJ2-1, with D possibly being TRBD2 (5 bases). This CDR3 is built from 18 residues. The germline CDR1 and CDR2 sequences are KGHDR and SFDVKD. With 2 bases removed from V and 9 bases from J, the gap between germline ends came to 25 bases. Here the CDR3 DNA reads TGTGCCACCAGTGATTCTACCTCGATGGGAGTATTCGCGGGTGAGCAGTTCTTC. It specifies CATSDSTSMGVFAGEQFF.

The chain couples TRBV6-6 to TRBJ1-5, with 8 bases matching TRBD1. The CDR3 extends over 15 amino acids. Trimming took 5 bases from V and 2 from J; bases not matched to a gene: 5. Germline-derived CDR1 and CDR2 are MNHNY and SVGAGI (reference sequence). The CDR3: CASSQGARGNQPQHF. CDR3 DNA: TGTGCCAGCAGTCAGGGGGCAAGGGGCAATCAGCCCCAGCATTTT.

The V call is TRBV28, the J call TRBJ2-5; maybe TRBD2 (7 bases). Trimming removed 7 bases from V and 1 base from J, with 10 bases in between. The germline V gene encodes CDR1 MDHEN and CDR2 SYDVKM. This CDR3 region has 13 residues. DNA of the CDR3: TGTGCCAGCAAGGGGGAGGGCCAAGAGACCCAGTACTTC. This translates into CASKGEGQETQYF.

The chain couples TRBV7-9 to TRBJ2-1, with TRBD1 matching over 7 bases. Per germline, CDR1 SEHNR and CDR2 FQNEAQ (reference sequence). This CDR3 contains 15 residues. J was trimmed by 3 bases and V by 1 base; bases with no gene match: 3. CDR3 in DNA: TGTGCCAGCAGCTTAGTCCAGGGGGTCTACAATGAGCAGTTCTTC. It encodes CASSLVQGVYNEQFF. Based on the CDR3 plus reference TRBV7-9 and TRBJ2-1, the full variable domain is DTGVSQNPRHKITKRGQNVTFRCDPISEHNRLYWYRQTLGQGPEFLTYFQNEAQLEKSRLLSDRFSAERPKGSFSTLEIQRTEQGDSAMYLCASSLVQGVYNEQFFGPGTRLTVL.

This clone was counted once. V and J are TRBV11-2 and TRBJ2-4; D not certain. CDR3 size: 18 residues. V was pared by 5 bases and J by 0 bases, with 20 bases between. In germline, CDR1 is SGHAT, CDR2 FQNNGV. Written as DNA, the CDR3 is TGTGCCAGCAGCCCGACTTTGAGGCGGAGTTTAGCCAAAAACATTCAGTACTTC. Translating gives CASSPTLRRSLAKNIQYF.

V is TRBV11-2 and J is TRBJ1-4; TRBD1 matches at 8 bases. The CDR3 is 18 amino acids. Germline V gives CDR1 SGHAT, CDR2 FQNNGV. The V and J ends lost 4 bases and 2 bases, in that order; junction bases with no gene match: 12. The CDR3 nucleotides are TGTGCCAGCAGCTCACGGGGGCGGGGACAGGCTACTAATGAAAAACTGTTTTTT. Protein product: CASSSRGRGQATNEKLFF.

Here the CDR3 reads CASTRSDVLAKNIQYF. CDR3 sequence (DNA): TGTGCCAGTACCCGATCAGATGTATTAGCCAAAAACATTCAGTACTTC. The V and J genes are TRBV19 and TRBJ2-4; no clear D gene. Germline values: CDR1 LNHDA, CDR2 SQIVND (reference sequence). The CDR3 extends over 16 amino acids. V gave up 7 bases and J gave up 0 bases, with 16 bases separating them. Drawing the rest from reference TRBV19 and TRBJ2-4, the complete variable domain is DGGITQSPKYLFRKEGQNVTLSCEQNLNHDAMYWYRQDPGQGLRLIYYSQIVNDFQKGDIAEGYSVSREKKESFPLTVTSAQKNPTAFYLCASTRSDVLAKNIQYFGAGTRLSVL.

This clone occurred once. This chain connects TRBV30 to TRBJ2-1; D remains unclear. V was trimmed by 4 bases and J by 6 bases, leaving 13 bases between them. Germline values: CDR1 GTSNPN, CDR2 SVGIG (reference sequence). The length of the CDR3 is 13 residues. CDR3 in amino acids: CAWTPDIVNEQFF. The CDR3 DNA reads TGTGCCTGGACACCTGACATAGTCAATGAGCAGTTCTTC.

V is TRBV27 and J is TRBJ2-3; maybe TRBD1 (5 bases). This CDR3 comprises 15 residues. Germline-derived CDR1 and CDR2 are MNHEY and SMNVEV (reference sequence). V was trimmed by 2 bases and J by 1 base, leaving 10 bases between them. CDR3 nucleotides: TGTGCCAGCAGTTTAAAAGGGGTTCGCACAGATACGCAGTATTTT. It yields the protein CASSLKGVRTDTQYF.

The V and J genes are TRBV7-2 and TRBJ2-7; D not resolved. V shed 2 bases and J shed 3 bases, with 2 bases lying between them. This CDR3 has 11 amino acids. In germline, CDR1 is SGHTA, CDR2 FQGNSA. Written as DNA, the CDR3 is TGTGCCAGCAGCTTACTCTACGAGCAGTACTTC. This sequence encodes CASSLLYEQYF.

This chain joins TRBV20-1 and TRBJ2-1; 15 bases fit TRBD2. The trim removed 3 bases at V and 8 bases at J, leaving 8 bases unmatched. CDR1 is DFQATT, CDR2 SNEGSKA, per germline (reference sequence). The CDR3 is 16 residues long. The CDR3 loop reads CSASLGLAGGRDEQFF. Here the CDR3 DNA reads TGCAGTGCTAGTCTCGGACTAGCGGGGGGGCGGGATGAGCAGTTCTTC.

This clone was recorded only once. V and J are TRBV30 and TRBJ1-5; D unresolved. The V gene's germline CDR1 is GTSNPN and CDR2 SVGIG (reference sequence). There are 14 residues in the CDR3. V gave up 0 bases and J gave up 3 bases, with 9 bases separating them. In nucleotides, the CDR3 is TGTGCCTGGAGTGTACTAAGGCACAATCAGCCCCAGCATTTT. Translating gives CAWSVLRHNQPQHF. Based on the CDR3 plus reference TRBV30 and TRBJ1-5, the full variable domain is SQTIHQWPATLVQPVGSPLSLECTVEGTSNPNLYWYRQAAGRGLQLLFYSVGIGQISSEVPQNLSASRPQDRQFILSSKKLLLSDSGFYLCAWSVLRHNQPQHFGDGTRLSIL.

This chain links TRBV7-2 with TRBJ2-1; 9 nucleotides line up with TRBD1. The CDR3 length is 16 residues. J was trimmed by 8 bases and V by 0 bases; bases with no gene match: 8. Germline loops: CDR1 SGHTA, CDR2 FQGNSA. Here the CDR3 reads CASSLAMVTGGHEQFF. The CDR3 nucleotides read TGTGCCAGCAGCTTAGCGATGGTCACAGGGGGCCATGAGCAGTTCTTC.

The chain combines TRBV10-3 with TRBJ2-3; 11 bases are a match to TRBD2. Germline V CDR1 and CDR2: ENHRY, SYGVKD. CDR3 size: 17 residues. V dropped 3 bases and J dropped 5; count of bases not matched to a gene: 10. The CDR3 nucleotides are TGTGCCATCAGTGATCTGCAGGATAGCGGGAGGGTAGATACGCAGTATTTT. Translation: CAISDLQDSGRVDTQYF.